A selection of T cell receptor beta chains follows, all from one sample in a study of PD-1 blockade in classical Hodgkin lymphoma. Some clones are missing from TCRdb's copy, which holds only in-frame ones; the method was immunoSEQ multiplex PCR. The data hold 2,500 to 3,500 clones, with roughly 79% observed a single time. The material sequenced was CD8+ T cells from blood, taken before the fourth cycle of nivolumab. The receptors were sampled from a human donor with classical Hodgkin lymphoma. Both conserved end residues are part of each CDR3. The order of the fields is clone size, V gene, J gene, D gene, CDR3 protein, CDR3 DNA. A D gene is named only where the DNA matches it firmly. Size is omitted from some rows. Given values are once, few, many or a class for expanded clones.

.,TRBV7-9,TRBJ2-7,TRBD1,CASSWEMGQFSYEQYF,TGTGCCAGCAGCTGGGAGATGGGACAGTTCTCCTACGAGCAGTACTTC
.,TRBV2,TRBJ2-1,.,CASSEARASYNEQFF,TGTGCCAGCAGTGAAGCGAGGGCCTCCTACAATGAGCAGTTCTTC
few,TRBV4-1,TRBJ1-5,.,CASSQETNSNQPQHF,TGCGCCAGCAGCCAAGAGACTAATAGCAATCAGCCCCAGCATTTT
.,TRBV9,TRBJ1-2,TRBD1,CASSTTGGAGGYTF,TGTGCCAGCAGTACAACAGGGGGCGCGGGAGGCTACACCTTC
.,TRBV7-9,TRBJ2-7,.,CASSPPQGPAYEQYF,TGTGCCAGCAGCCCTCCACAAGGACCTGCCTACGAGCAGTACTTC
once,TRBV21-1,TRBJ2-3,.,CASSKVIRRDTQYF,TGTGCCAGCAGCAAAGTGATAAGGCGAGATACGCAGTATTTT
once,TRBV11-2,TRBJ1-1,.,CASRDGNTEAFF,TGTGCCAGCAGGGACGGTAACACTGAAGCTTTCTTT
.,TRBV5-5,TRBJ2-5,.,CASSRQLLQETQYF,TGTGCCAGCAGCCGCCAACTCTTACAAGAGACCCAGTACTTC
few,TRBV5-1,TRBJ2-1,.,CASSLAPADEQFF,TGCGCCAGCAGCTTGGCCCCGGCGGATGAGCAGTTCTTC
.,TRBV4-1,TRBJ1-4,.,CASSLGGLSNEKLFF,TGCGCCAGCAGCCTAGGCGGACTTTCTAATGAAAAACTGTTTTTT
.,TRBV4-3,TRBJ1-2,.,CASSQSNSYGYTF,TGCGCCAGCAGCCAATCTAACAGCTATGGCTACACCTTC
.,TRBV11-2,TRBJ2-7,.,CASSFASPGRTSSYEQYF,TGTGCCAGCAGCTTCGCCTCGCCGGGCCGAACTAGCTCCTACGAGCAGTACTTC
few,TRBV25-1,TRBJ1-2,TRBD1,CASSARDSLIDGYTF,TGTGCCAGCAGTGCCCGGGACAGCTTGATAGATGGCTACACCTTC
.,TRBV4-1,TRBJ2-7,TRBD2,CASSQEGDSRGGRYEQYF,TGCGCCAGCAGCCAAGAGGGGGACTCGCGGGGGGGCCGCTACGAGCAGTACTTC
.,TRBV29-1,TRBJ2-3,.,CSVEGWGVPDTQYF,TGCAGCGTTGAAGGGTGGGGGGTCCCTGATACGCAGTATTTT
.,TRBV30,TRBJ1-5,TRBD1,CAWSVGTGSNQPQHF,TGTGCCTGGAGTGTCGGGACAGGGAGCAATCAGCCCCAGCATTTT
.,TRBV4-1,TRBJ1-6,.,CASSHRPGYNSPLHF,TGCGCCAGCAGCCATCGTCCGGGTTATAATTCACCCCTCCACTTT
.,TRBV6-6,TRBJ1-1,.,CASSYPPGLNTEAFF,TGTGCCAGCAGTTACCCACCGGGCTTGAACACTGAAGCTTTCTTT
.,TRBV28,TRBJ1-1,.,CASSFRNTEAFF,TGTGCCAGCAGTTTTAGGAACACTGAAGCTTTCTTT
.,TRBV5-5,TRBJ1-4,.,CASSFLSTNEKLFF,TGTGCCAGCAGCTTTTTGTCAACTAATGAAAAACTGTTTTTT
.,TRBV28,TRBJ1-6,.,CASSFGIANSPLHF,TGTGCCAGCAGTTTTGGGATAGCAAATTCACCCCTCCACTTT
.,TRBV6-5,TRBJ2-3,.,CASSSHSMGTQYF,TGTGCCAGCAGTTCCCACTCCATGGGTACGCAGTATTTT
.,TRBV7-9,TRBJ2-7,.,CASSLNSYEQYF,TGTGCCAGCAGCTTGAACTCCTACGAGCAGTACTTC
.,TRBV11-2,TRBJ2-7,.,CASSLGSGPSYEQYF,TGTGCCAGCAGCTTAGGGTCCGGGCCCTCTTACGAGCAGTACTTC
few,TRBV14,TRBJ1-1,TRBD1,CASSQDPLTQGPPTPPEAFF,TGTGCCAGCAGCCAAGACCCTCTTACACAGGGGCCCCCTACTCCGCCTGAAGCTTTCTTT
few,TRBV5-5,TRBJ2-1,.,CASSYRGQGNNEQFF,TGTGCCAGCAGCTACCGGGGCCAGGGGAACAATGAGCAGTTCTTC
.,TRBV9,TRBJ1-1,.,CASSTGWGNTEAFF,TGTGCCAGCAGCACAGGGTGGGGGAACACTGAAGCTTTCTTT
.,TRBV6-6,TRBJ2-7,TRBD2,CASSYPGLAGNEQYF,TGTGCCAGCAGTTACCCGGGACTAGCGGGGAACGAGCAGTACTTC
.,TRBV28,TRBJ1-5,.,CASSQPWSVYSNQPQHF,TGTGCCAGCAGTCAACCATGGTCTGTTTATAGCAATCAGCCCCAGCATTTT
.,TRBV11-2,TRBJ2-5,.,CASSKVEAMRETQYF,TGTGCCAGCAGCAAGGTAGAGGCGATGCGGGAGACCCAGTACTTC
.,TRBV4-2,TRBJ2-7,.,CASSQDEGGGSYEQYF,TGTGCCAGCAGCCAAGATGAGGGGGGGGGCTCCTACGAGCAGTACTTC
.,TRBV7-9,TRBJ2-7,.,CASSKDSYEQYF,TGTGCCAGCAGTAAAGACAGCTACGAGCAGTACTTC
once,TRBV10-1,TRBJ1-1,.,CASSESTGQGPEAFF,TGCGCCAGCAGTGAGTCGACTGGGCAGGGCCCAGAAGCTTTCTTT
few,TRBV19,TRBJ1-5,.,CASSMGIQPQHF,TGTGCCAGTAGTATGGGTATTCAGCCCCAGCATTTT
.,TRBV11-2,TRBJ2-7,.,CASSLASGSTYEQYF,TGTGCCAGCAGCTTAGCTTCCGGGTCAACCTACGAGCAGTACTTC
.,TRBV6-1,TRBJ1-5,.,CASSESEGGQPQHF,TGTGCCAGCAGTGAATCGGAGGGCGGTCAGCCCCAGCATTTT
.,TRBV30,TRBJ2-7,TRBD2,CAWSSGAHLYEQYF,TGTGCCTGGAGTAGCGGGGCGCATTTGTACGAGCAGTACTTC
few,TRBV2,TRBJ2-1,TRBD2,CASWDPSGGFSYNEQFF,TGTGCCAGCTGGGACCCTAGCGGGGGGTTCTCCTACAATGAGCAGTTCTTC
.,TRBV5-5,TRBJ2-7,TRBD1,CASSLGTGGYEQYF,TGTGCCAGCAGCTTGGGGACAGGGGGCTACGAGCAGTACTTC
.,TRBV13,TRBJ2-1,.,CASSILITGPSDEQFF,TGTGCCAGCAGCATCCTAATCACGGGGCCCTCGGATGAGCAGTTCTTC
few,TRBV5-8,TRBJ1-5,.,CASSIQGYSNQPQHF,TGTGCCAGCAGCATCCAGGGCTACAGCAATCAGCCCCAGCATTTT
few,TRBV5-4,TRBJ2-5,.,CASSPEGKGQETQYF,TGTGCCAGCAGCCCCGAGGGTAAGGGGCAAGAGACCCAGTACTTC
.,TRBV10-3,TRBJ2-1,TRBD2,CAIKETSVESSYNEQFF,TGTGCCATCAAGGAGACTAGCGTCGAAAGCTCCTACAATGAGCAGTTCTTC
few,TRBV11-2,TRBJ1-1,.,CASSSYNTEAFF,TGTGCCAGCAGTTCGTATAACACTGAAGCTTTCTTT
.,TRBV7-9,TRBJ1-1,.,CASSLSGAEAFF,TGTGCCAGCAGCTTAAGTGGAGCTGAAGCTTTCTTT
.,TRBV29-1,TRBJ2-1,TRBD2,CSVGGSGGYYNEQFF,TGCAGCGTTGGAGGTAGCGGGGGATATTACAATGAGCAGTTCTTC
.,TRBV28,TRBJ2-3,TRBD2,CASLVTSGGGSTDTQYF,TGTGCCAGCTTGGTGACTAGCGGGGGGGGGAGCACAGATACGCAGTATTTT
.,TRBV4-1,TRBJ2-5,TRBD2,CASSQGAGNLMETQYF,TGCGCCAGCAGCCAAGGAGCGGGGAACCTCATGGAGACCCAGTACTTC
.,TRBV28,TRBJ2-3,.,CASSLGRGRATDTQYF,TGTGCCAGCAGTTTGGGCCGGGGTAGGGCCACAGATACGCAGTATTTT
medium-sized,TRBV11-2,TRBJ2-7,.,CASSLGKYEQYF,TGTGCCAGCAGCTTAGGCAAATACGAGCAGTACTTC